The rows below give T cell receptor beta chains drawn from one sample of a study of cytomegalovirus exposure and HLA in healthy donors. The table came from immunoSEQ multiplex PCR; TCRdb's copy has only in-frame clones and leaves some out. This table has some 160,000 clones, 86% appearing once. Sequenced material: PBMCs. These receptor sequences come from a woman aged 18-35 years in good health and CMV-seronegative. Each CDR3 is given with its conserved first and last residue. Fields, in order: D gene, CDR3 length, V gene, clone size, J gene, CDR3 protein, CDR3 DNA. D genes are given only for firm matches. Rows may omit the clone size; those that give it use once, few, many or a size class.

d_call: TRBD2; cdr3_length: 17; v_call: TRBV19; clone_size: -; j_call: TRBJ2-5; cdr3_aa: CASSSGLTSGVIETQYF; cdr3_nt: TGTGCCAGTAGTTCTGGGTTAACTAGCGGGGTCATCGAGACCCAGTACTTC
d_call: -; cdr3_length: 15; v_call: TRBV5-1; clone_size: once; j_call: TRBJ1-2; cdr3_aa: CASSLSFASAYGYTF; cdr3_nt: TGCGCCAGCAGCTTGAGTTTCGCGTCCGCCTATGGCTACACCTTC
d_call: -; cdr3_length: 10; v_call: TRBV29-1; clone_size: -; j_call: TRBJ2-3; cdr3_aa: CSVDYHTQYF; cdr3_nt: TGCAGCGTGGACTACCATACGCAGTATTTT
d_call: TRBD1; cdr3_length: 14; v_call: TRBV6-5; clone_size: -; j_call: TRBJ1-1; cdr3_aa: CASSYRQGATEAFF; cdr3_nt: TGTGCCAGCAGTTACAGACAGGGGGCCACTGAAGCTTTCTTT
d_call: -; cdr3_length: 13; v_call: TRBV5-4; clone_size: once; j_call: TRBJ2-3; cdr3_aa: CASSLGGTDTQYF; cdr3_nt: TGTGCCAGCAGCTTGGGAGGCACAGATACGCAGTATTTT
d_call: -; cdr3_length: 12; v_call: TRBV30; clone_size: -; j_call: TRBJ1-2; cdr3_aa: CAWSPGQRGYTF; cdr3_nt: TGTGCCTGGAGCCCCGGACAACGGGGCTACACCTTC
d_call: -; cdr3_length: 13; v_call: TRBV2; clone_size: -; j_call: TRBJ1-4; cdr3_aa: CAGHAGEGEKLFF; cdr3_nt: TGTGCCGGCCACGCAGGGGAAGGTGAAAAACTGTTTTTT
d_call: TRBD1; cdr3_length: 15; v_call: TRBV2; clone_size: -; j_call: TRBJ2-3; cdr3_aa: CASVGQGARTDTQYF; cdr3_nt: TGTGCCAGCGTAGGACAGGGGGCTAGGACAGATACGCAGTATTTT
d_call: -; cdr3_length: 14; v_call: TRBV7-8; clone_size: -; j_call: TRBJ1-4; cdr3_aa: CASSLDGHGEKLFF; cdr3_nt: TGTGCCAGCAGCTTAGATGGGCATGGTGAAAAACTGTTTTTT
d_call: TRBD1; cdr3_length: 13; v_call: TRBV10-3; clone_size: -; j_call: TRBJ1-6; cdr3_aa: CAITDRNNSPLHF; cdr3_nt: TGTGCCATCACGGACAGGAATAATTCACCCCTCCACTTT
d_call: -; cdr3_length: 13; v_call: TRBV5-1; clone_size: once; j_call: TRBJ2-2; cdr3_aa: CASSFANTGELFF; cdr3_nt: TGCGCCAGCAGCTTCGCGAACACCGGGGAGCTGTTTTTT
d_call: TRBD1; cdr3_length: 14; v_call: TRBV27; clone_size: -; j_call: TRBJ2-7; cdr3_aa: CASSTGTGVYEQYF; cdr3_nt: TGTGCCAGCAGCACCGGGACAGGGGTCTACGAGCAGTACTTC
d_call: -; cdr3_length: 15; v_call: TRBV7-9; clone_size: -; j_call: TRBJ1-2; cdr3_aa: CASSLPNDRNYGYTF; cdr3_nt: TGTGCCAGCAGCCTCCCAAATGACAGGAACTATGGCTACACCTTC
d_call: TRBD1; cdr3_length: 16; v_call: TRBV28; clone_size: -; j_call: TRBJ2-6; cdr3_aa: CASSPKTGTGANVLTF; cdr3_nt: TGTGCCAGCAGCCCTAAGACAGGGACTGGGGCCAACGTCCTGACTTTC
d_call: TRBD1; cdr3_length: 13; v_call: TRBV4-2; clone_size: -; j_call: TRBJ2-7; cdr3_aa: CASGRDRDSEQYF; cdr3_nt: TGTGCCAGCGGCCGGGACAGGGACTCCGAGCAGTACTTC
d_call: TRBD1; cdr3_length: 15; v_call: TRBV6-6; clone_size: once; j_call: TRBJ1-3; cdr3_aa: CASSYVQGERNTIYF; cdr3_nt: TGTGCCAGCAGTTACGTCCAGGGGGAAAGAAACACCATATATTTT
d_call: TRBD1; cdr3_length: 15; v_call: TRBV5-1; clone_size: -; j_call: TRBJ1-1; cdr3_aa: CASSFGNSGGTEAFF; cdr3_nt: TGCGCCAGCAGCTTTGGGAACTCAGGGGGCACTGAAGCTTTCTTT
d_call: -; cdr3_length: 17; v_call: TRBV28; clone_size: -; j_call: TRBJ2-4; cdr3_aa: CASSPLGRSGAKNIQYF; cdr3_nt: TGTGCCAGCAGTCCTCTAGGCAGAAGTGGTGCCAAAAACATTCAGTACTTC
d_call: -; cdr3_length: 12; v_call: TRBV11-2; clone_size: -; j_call: TRBJ1-6; cdr3_aa: CASSFDYSPLHF; cdr3_nt: TGTGCCAGCAGCTTTGACTATTCACCCCTCCACTTT
d_call: TRBD2; cdr3_length: 14; v_call: TRBV10-3; clone_size: -; j_call: TRBJ2-7; cdr3_aa: CASLPAGGSDQQYF; cdr3_nt: TGTGCCAGCCTTCCAGCGGGGGGCAGTGATCAGCAGTACTTC
d_call: TRBD2; cdr3_length: 20; v_call: TRBV10-2; clone_size: -; j_call: TRBJ2-3; cdr3_aa: CASSGRGLLKREVSTDTQYF; cdr3_nt: TGCGCCAGCAGTGGTAGGGGACTCCTTAAGCGGGAGGTTAGCACAGATACGCAGTATTTT
d_call: TRBD2; cdr3_length: 16; v_call: TRBV19; clone_size: -; j_call: TRBJ2-1; cdr3_aa: CASSFQRGGYYNEQFF; cdr3_nt: TGTGCCAGTAGTTTCCAGCGGGGAGGGTATTACAATGAGCAGTTCTTC
d_call: TRBD1; cdr3_length: 15; v_call: TRBV10-3; clone_size: -; j_call: TRBJ2-7; cdr3_aa: CAISGGQGEIYEQYF; cdr3_nt: TGTGCCATCAGTGGTGGACAGGGGGAGATTTACGAGCAGTACTTC
d_call: TRBD2; cdr3_length: 17; v_call: TRBV4-1; clone_size: once; j_call: TRBJ2-1; cdr3_aa: CASSQNPSGTPYNEQFF; cdr3_nt: TGCGCCAGCAGCCAAAACCCTAGCGGGACTCCGTACAATGAGCAGTTCTTC
d_call: TRBD1; cdr3_length: 14; v_call: TRBV28; clone_size: -; j_call: TRBJ1-1; cdr3_aa: CASSFRGLNTEAFF; cdr3_nt: TGTGCCAGCAGTTTCAGGGGGCTGAACACTGAAGCTTTCTTT
d_call: -; cdr3_length: 13; v_call: TRBV10-3; clone_size: few; j_call: TRBJ1-1; cdr3_aa: CAISDRAGGEAFF; cdr3_nt: TGTGCCATCAGTGATCGGGCGGGGGGAGAAGCTTTCTTT
d_call: TRBD2; cdr3_length: 15; v_call: TRBV27; clone_size: -; j_call: TRBJ2-7; cdr3_aa: CASSVRTSRGYEQYF; cdr3_nt: TGTGCCAGCAGCGTTAGGACTAGTCGAGGTTACGAGCAGTACTTC
d_call: -; cdr3_length: 15; v_call: TRBV2; clone_size: -; j_call: TRBJ2-2; cdr3_aa: CASTPGAGNTGELFF; cdr3_nt: TGTGCCAGCACCCCAGGGGCGGGGAACACCGGGGAGCTGTTTTTT
d_call: -; cdr3_length: 16; v_call: TRBV5-1; clone_size: -; j_call: TRBJ2-7; cdr3_aa: CASSLVYRISGSEQYF; cdr3_nt: TGCGCCAGCAGCTTGGTATACAGGATTAGTGGAAGCGAGCAGTACTTC
d_call: TRBD2; cdr3_length: 13; v_call: TRBV5-1; clone_size: -; j_call: TRBJ2-7; cdr3_aa: CASRGGGEYEQYF; cdr3_nt: TGCGCCAGCCGAGGCGGGGGAGAATACGAGCAGTACTTC
d_call: -; cdr3_length: 17; v_call: TRBV18; clone_size: -; j_call: TRBJ2-3; cdr3_aa: CASSPPGAGKGTDTQYF; cdr3_nt: TGTGCCAGCTCACCACCGGGGGCCGGGAAAGGCACAGATACGCAGTATTTT
d_call: -; cdr3_length: 12; v_call: TRBV28; clone_size: -; j_call: TRBJ2-7; cdr3_aa: CASTRGIREQYF; cdr3_nt: TGTGCCAGCACGCGGGGAATAAGGGAGCAGTACTTC
d_call: -; cdr3_length: 12; v_call: TRBV6-5; clone_size: -; j_call: TRBJ1-2; cdr3_aa: CASSYGAAGYTF; cdr3_nt: TGTGCCAGCAGTTACGGGGCAGCTGGCTACACCTTC
d_call: -; cdr3_length: 13; v_call: TRBV19; clone_size: -; j_call: TRBJ1-5; cdr3_aa: CASSMGGNQPQHF; cdr3_nt: TGTGCCAGTAGTATGGGCGGCAATCAGCCCCAGCATTTT
d_call: TRBD1; cdr3_length: 15; v_call: TRBV4-2; clone_size: -; j_call: TRBJ2-5; cdr3_aa: CASSPRDREGETQYF; cdr3_nt: TGTGCCAGCAGCCCCAGGGACAGGGAGGGAGAGACCCAGTACTTC
d_call: -; cdr3_length: 14; v_call: TRBV18; clone_size: -; j_call: TRBJ2-1; cdr3_aa: CASRTGESGNEQFF; cdr3_nt: TGTGCCAGCCGCACGGGGGAGAGCGGGAATGAGCAGTTCTTC
d_call: -; cdr3_length: 14; v_call: TRBV6-6; clone_size: -; j_call: TRBJ1-5; cdr3_aa: CASSYGREGQPQHF; cdr3_nt: TGTGCCAGCAGTTACGGCAGGGAGGGTCAGCCCCAGCATTTT
d_call: -; cdr3_length: 13; v_call: TRBV27; clone_size: -; j_call: TRBJ1-1; cdr3_aa: CASSLTGNTEAFF; cdr3_nt: TGTGCCAGCAGCCTCACAGGGAACACTGAAGCTTTCTTT
d_call: TRBD2; cdr3_length: 14; v_call: TRBV11-2; clone_size: -; j_call: TRBJ2-1; cdr3_aa: CASSIAGGPNEQFF; cdr3_nt: TGTGCCAGCAGTATAGCGGGAGGGCCCAATGAGCAGTTCTTC
d_call: -; cdr3_length: 15; v_call: TRBV7-2; clone_size: -; j_call: TRBJ1-2; cdr3_aa: CASSKDPGAGYGYTF; cdr3_nt: TGTGCCAGCAGTAAGGACCCAGGGGCAGGATATGGCTACACCTTC
d_call: -; cdr3_length: 13; v_call: TRBV7-7; clone_size: once; j_call: TRBJ2-5; cdr3_aa: CASSLRGGETQYF; cdr3_nt: TGTGCTAGCAGCTTAAGGGGTGGAGAGACCCAGTACTTC